This T cell receptor (beta chain) was documented in a study of shared clonotypes between healthy human individuals (TCRdb year 2020). About the full investigation: A couple of women and a few men aged 18 to 49 years were included in the cohort. Leukapheresis yielded between about 0.94 and 8.9 billion PBMCs per donor. Libraries were prepared and TCR repertoires were sequenced by different laboratories using diverse techniques, in order to increase sequencing depth and limit assay-specific biases. For each donor, three plates each were used for CD4 naive and CD4 memory, two plates were used for CD8 naive, and one plate was used for CD8 memory. To estimate repertoire size and how much clonotypes are shared between individuals, the study performed deep sequencing of blood TCR repertoires from roughly five healthy adults. Beyond this particular receptor, the publication reports: Roughly 5.2% of naive CD4, approximately 3.7% of naive CD8, about 2.1% of memory CD4, and around 0.4% of memory CD8 clonotypes were shared across a few donors. Naive subsets generally had larger estimated clonotype richness than memory subsets did. Sampling was restricted to blood, and TCR repertoires in tissues likely differ from the TCR repertoires found in blood. Pairwise subsampling indicated that sequencing depth was expected to affect the degree of clonotype sharing among donors. The small number of donors limited the genetic and exposure-history diversity represented. Higher generation probabilities were observed for clonotypes shared by all four sorted-subset donors than for non-shared clonotypes. Incomplete sequencing was indicated by rarefaction of sorted-subset datasets, despite the large sequencing depth.

The CDR3 starts with the cysteine, ends with the phenylalanine, and has 13 residues. Only the CDR3 part of the read is kept: 39 bases, read in frame from the first base. Healthy HIV-negative adults with no recently reported acute infections or vaccinations were included as donors. Only Caucasian adults living in Nashville, Tennessee, USA were represented among the donors. CD4+ T cells were enriched by magnetic negative selection; naive cells were then positively selected on CD45RA, and the negative fraction formed the memory subset. After blood collection by leukapheresis, PBMCs were isolated using Ficoll-Histopaque density gradient centrifugation and then cryopreserved in the vapor phase of liquid nitrogen. Analytical flow cytometry was used to check the purity and quantity of every magnetically sorted T cell population. From each sorted fraction, genomic DNA was isolated and quantified by UV absorbance on a Nanodrop 2000c.

On this clone: Its antigen is unknown. No qualities accompany the bases; no much larger clone lies one base away.

Using the deep immunoSEQ assay, multiplex PCR amplified TCR CDR3 regions from genomic DNA. Extracted genomic DNA from each cell subset was distributed evenly across all wells of several immunoSEQ 96-well plates, and each plate was treated as a replicate. For sorted subsets, each replicate PCR was loaded with 150 to 250 ng genomic DNA, equivalent to roughly 30,000 T cell genomes. Purified libraries were quantified with a Qubit 3.0 fluorometer, sized on a Bioanalyzer 2100, and re-quantified with the KAPA Library Quantification kit. A separate single-read 150-cycle Illumina NextSeq 550 flow cell was used to sequence each immunoSEQ 96-well plate. The authors' pipeline ran thus. Because only junctional sequences without quality scores were contained in the immunoSEQ output, filtering matching that applied to full-length reads could not be performed. Sequences were annotated with PyIR, a Python wrapper for IgBLAST v1.9, using IMGT germline references to assign V/J genes and CDR3. Any read was removed if the V/J assignment was weak (E-value above 1e-6), the CDR3 was missing, or the read contained stop codons, out-of-frame junctions, or ambiguous translated residues. V3J clonotypes were defined as sequences sharing an identical inferred V gene, J gene, and CDR3 amino acid sequence. To compute the percentage overlap between repertoires, the number of shared unique clonotypes was divided by the size of the smaller repertoire. Richness of each repertoire was evaluated using RTK rarefaction, the Chao1 estimator, and Recon v2.1 estimates of unobserved clonotypes. OLGA was used to compute generation probabilities for all TCRbeta clonotypes that the gDNA method yielded from a handful of donors. TCRdb re-hosts the immuneACCESS table, in-frame sequences only. Its copies lack some clones; in the studies checked, an unresolved V gene accounts for under half of them, and the cause for the rest is not known. That table gives V, J and clone size, and the DNA gave D and trimming. The sample table lists around 990,000 clones, 77% of them with a count of one. 0.89% of the sample belongs to the ten largest clones.

This sequence uses TRBV21-1 and TRBJ1-2. TRBV21-1 is listed as a pseudogene. The TCR comes from a man aged 18 to 29 in good health. Some clones in this sample may be carry-over from other donors' samples. Sequenced material: memory CD4+ T cells from PBMCs. Sample cell subset or site, as interpreted from the label and publication: CD45RA-negative fraction. The CDR3 has the sequence CASSKGNLYGYTF. The DNA reads TGTGCCAGCAGCAAAGGCAACCTCTATGGCTACACCTTC.